The subject of this entry is one T cell receptor beta chain. Its antigen is unidentified. The CDR3 consists of 16 residues. Per the germline V gene, CDR1 is LGHNA and CDR2 is YNFKEQ. With 1 base removed from V and 2 bases from J, the gap between germline ends came to 9 bases. Separation from the roughly 600-subject first cohort characterized the roughly 120-subject validation cohort, to which the donors belonged. This sample is drawn from a study of cytomegalovirus exposure and HLA in healthy donors. At the level of the study: According to later analysis, the same platform produced the roughly 120 validation and about 700 first-cohort repertoires.

Study-level results: Cytomegalovirus status was reportedly diagnosed by the classifier with high specificity and sensitivity. Most TCRs appeared rarely, but some public TCRs recurred in many donors.

TCRdb's table, derived via immunoSEQ multiplex PCR, lists solely in-frame clones and lacks some. The table includes some 49,000 clones, 92% detected once. This chain joins TRBV4-2 and TRBJ2-6; no definite D call. The source of this sequence is a man younger than 30 in good health and CMV-seronegative. Sequenced: PBMCs. Here the CDR3 DNA reads TGTGCCAGCAGCCAAGGCAGGTTGGCTGGGGCCAACGTCCTGACTTTC. This gives the protein CASSQGRLAGANVLTF.